A selection of T cell receptor beta chains follows, all from one sample in a study of blood T cell repertoires in COVID-19. The method was immunoSEQ multiplex PCR; TCRdb's version includes in-frame clones alone and lacks a portion of them. Among 250,000 to 300,000 clones listed, 80% to 90% were seen once. Sequencing used peripheral blood. The source is a woman in her forties who had recovered from COVID-19. The CDR3 runs from the conserved cysteine through the conserved F or W. A D gene is named only where the DNA matches it firmly. Size values are once, few and many counts, or a class for expanded clones, and some rows have none.

d_gene: -
v_gene: TRBV2
abundance: -
len: 11
j_gene: TRBJ1-1
CDR3nt: TGTGCCACCGACAGGTACACTGAAGCTTTCTTT
CDR3aa: CATDRYTEAFF

d_gene: TRBD1
v_gene: TRBV30
abundance: -
len: 13
j_gene: TRBJ1-5
CDR3nt: TGTGCCTGGAGCGGGACAGGCAATCAGCCCCAGCATTTT
CDR3aa: CAWSGTGNQPQHF

d_gene: TRBD2
v_gene: TRBV4-3
abundance: -
len: 15
j_gene: TRBJ2-1
CDR3nt: TGCGCCAGCAGCCAAGACTGGCGGGGGGGGAATGAGCAGTTCTTC
CDR3aa: CASSQDWRGGNEQFF

d_gene: -
v_gene: TRBV3-1/TRBV3-2
abundance: -
len: 13
j_gene: TRBJ2-5
CDR3nt: TGTGCCAGCAGTGACGGGGTCCAAGAGACCCAGTACTTC
CDR3aa: CASSDGVQETQYF

d_gene: -
v_gene: TRBV2
abundance: -
len: 14
j_gene: TRBJ1-2
CDR3nt: TGTGCCAGCAGTGACGAGGGTGGAGGCTATGGCTACACCTTC
CDR3aa: CASSDEGGGYGYTF

d_gene: TRBD1
v_gene: TRBV14
abundance: -
len: 13
j_gene: TRBJ2-5
CDR3nt: TGTGCCAGCAGGGGGACAGGGTTGGAGACCCAGTACTTC
CDR3aa: CASRGTGLETQYF

d_gene: -
v_gene: TRBV12-3/TRBV12-4
abundance: -
len: 13
j_gene: TRBJ1-1
CDR3nt: TGTGCCAGCAGTTTGGGCAGGATCACTGAAGCTTTCTTT
CDR3aa: CASSLGRITEAFF

d_gene: -
v_gene: TRBV6-6
abundance: -
len: 15
j_gene: TRBJ1-4
CDR3nt: TGTGCCAGCATTGTCGGGATGAGATACCCTGAAAAACTGTTTTTT
CDR3aa: CASIVGMRYPEKLFF

d_gene: -
v_gene: TRBV7-2
abundance: -
len: 15
j_gene: TRBJ2-5
CDR3nt: TGTGCCAGCAGCCCTAGTGGGGGGGGCGGGGAGACCCAGTACTTC
CDR3aa: CASSPSGGGGETQYF

d_gene: TRBD1
v_gene: TRBV3-1/TRBV3-2
abundance: -
len: 15
j_gene: TRBJ2-7
CDR3nt: TGTGCCAGCAGCCAACCCGGGACAGGGTCATACGAGCAGTACTTC
CDR3aa: CASSQPGTGSYEQYF

d_gene: -
v_gene: TRBV24-1
abundance: -
len: 15
j_gene: TRBJ2-1
CDR3nt: TGTGCCACCAGTGATTCGGGGGAAGCCTACAATGAGCAGTTCTTC
CDR3aa: CATSDSGEAYNEQFF

d_gene: -
v_gene: TRBV29-1
abundance: -
len: 14
j_gene: TRBJ2-1
CDR3nt: TGCAGCGTTCCGGACTCCTCTGTCTACAATGAGCAGTTCTTC
CDR3aa: CSVPDSSVYNEQFF

d_gene: TRBD1
v_gene: TRBV3-1/TRBV3-2
abundance: few
len: 16
j_gene: TRBJ1-1
CDR3nt: TGTGCCAGCAGCCTCCATGGACAGGGGGCTCTCACTGAAGCTTTCTTT
CDR3aa: CASSLHGQGALTEAFF

d_gene: TRBD1
v_gene: TRBV15
abundance: -
len: 17
j_gene: TRBJ1-1
CDR3nt: TGTGCCACCAGCAGAGGGGGACAGGGGCCCGTAGGCACTGAAGCTTTCTTT
CDR3aa: CATSRGGQGPVGTEAFF

d_gene: TRBD1
v_gene: TRBV7-8
abundance: -
len: 15
j_gene: TRBJ2-7
CDR3nt: TGTGCCAGCAGCTTAGCGGGACAGGGTGGGGACGAGCAGTACTTC
CDR3aa: CASSLAGQGGDEQYF

d_gene: TRBD2
v_gene: TRBV15
abundance: -
len: 17
j_gene: TRBJ2-1
CDR3nt: TGTGCCACCAGCAGCCCACGGACTAGCGGCTCCTACAATGAGCAGTTCTTC
CDR3aa: CATSSPRTSGSYNEQFF

d_gene: -
v_gene: TRBV5-1
abundance: once
len: 14
j_gene: TRBJ2-5
CDR3nt: TGCGCCAGCAGCTTGGGATTCACACAAGAGACCCAGTACTTC
CDR3aa: CASSLGFTQETQYF

d_gene: TRBD1
v_gene: TRBV6-5
abundance: -
len: 15
j_gene: TRBJ2-3
CDR3nt: TGTGCCAGCAGGCCCCTAACAGGGGGCCCAGATACGCAGTATTTT
CDR3aa: CASRPLTGGPDTQYF

d_gene: TRBD1
v_gene: TRBV2
abundance: -
len: 13
j_gene: TRBJ2-7
CDR3nt: TGTGCCAGCAACCGGGACAGGGAACACGAGCAGTACTTC
CDR3aa: CASNRDREHEQYF

d_gene: -
v_gene: TRBV5-1
abundance: -
len: 14
j_gene: TRBJ1-1
CDR3nt: TGCGCCAGCAGCTGGGGCCCCAGGTTGACTGAAGCTTTCTTT
CDR3aa: CASSWGPRLTEAFF

d_gene: TRBD1
v_gene: TRBV29-1
abundance: -
len: 14
j_gene: TRBJ2-2
CDR3nt: TGCAGCGCACAACCCAGGGGGTCGGGCGGGGAGCTGTTTTTT
CDR3aa: CSAQPRGSGGELFF

d_gene: TRBD1
v_gene: TRBV6-7
abundance: -
len: 16
j_gene: TRBJ2-1
CDR3nt: TGTGCCAGCAGTTACTGGGACAGGGGGCCCTACAATGAGCAGTTCTTC
CDR3aa: CASSYWDRGPYNEQFF

d_gene: -
v_gene: TRBV13
abundance: once
len: 14
j_gene: TRBJ1-1
CDR3nt: TGTGCCAGCAGCTTCCAAACGGGGGTAACTGAAGCTTTCTTT
CDR3aa: CASSFQTGVTEAFF

d_gene: TRBD1
v_gene: TRBV30
abundance: -
len: 17
j_gene: TRBJ1-5
CDR3nt: TGTGCCTGGAGTCTGGACAGGGGGACTTATAGCAATCAGCCCCAGCATTTT
CDR3aa: CAWSLDRGTYSNQPQHF

d_gene: TRBD1
v_gene: TRBV30
abundance: -
len: 13
j_gene: TRBJ1-6
CDR3nt: TGTGCCTGGAGTCGACAGGGGGACTCACCCCTCCACTTT
CDR3aa: CAWSRQGDSPLHF

d_gene: TRBD2
v_gene: TRBV5-1
abundance: many
len: 14
j_gene: TRBJ2-5
CDR3nt: TGCGCCAGCCGACCGGGACTACTCCAAGAGACCCAGTACTTC
CDR3aa: CASRPGLLQETQYF

d_gene: TRBD1
v_gene: TRBV10-1
abundance: -
len: 15
j_gene: TRBJ1-5
CDR3nt: TGCGCCAGCAGTGATGGCTGGGACAGTCATCAGCCCCAGCATTTT
CDR3aa: CASSDGWDSHQPQHF

d_gene: TRBD2
v_gene: TRBV29-1
abundance: -
len: 17
j_gene: TRBJ2-5
CDR3nt: TGCAGCGTGGGACCGGGACTAGCGGGGGTACCGGGAGAGACCCAGTACTTC
CDR3aa: CSVGPGLAGVPGETQYF

d_gene: -
v_gene: TRBV12-3/TRBV12-4
abundance: -
len: 11
j_gene: TRBJ1-1
CDR3nt: TGTGCCAGCAGTAGGGGTACTGAAGCTTTCTTT
CDR3aa: CASSRGTEAFF

d_gene: TRBD1
v_gene: TRBV28
abundance: -
len: 13
j_gene: TRBJ1-3
CDR3nt: TGTGCCAGCAGCCGGGACAGGGAGACCACCATATATTTT
CDR3aa: CASSRDRETTIYF

d_gene: -
v_gene: TRBV15
abundance: -
len: 13
j_gene: TRBJ1-2
CDR3nt: TGTGCCACCAGCAGAAGAGCGGGGGATGGCTACACCTTC
CDR3aa: CATSRRAGDGYTF

d_gene: TRBD2
v_gene: TRBV5-4
abundance: -
len: 16
j_gene: TRBJ2-2
CDR3nt: TGTGCCAGCAGTCCTAGCGGGGGAATAAACACCGGGGAGCTGTTTTTT
CDR3aa: CASSPSGGINTGELFF

d_gene: -
v_gene: TRBV14
abundance: few
len: 14
j_gene: TRBJ2-5
CDR3nt: TGTGCCAGCAGCCAAGACGGAGGGGGCCAGACCCAGTACTTC
CDR3aa: CASSQDGGGQTQYF

d_gene: TRBD2
v_gene: TRBV19
abundance: -
len: 19
j_gene: TRBJ2-7
CDR3nt: TGTGCCAGTAGTAAGGGACGAATGCTAGCGGGGGGTCTAACCTACGAGCAGTACTTC
CDR3aa: CASSKGRMLAGGLTYEQYF

d_gene: -
v_gene: TRBV5-4
abundance: -
len: 13
j_gene: TRBJ2-3
CDR3nt: TGTGCCAGCAGCGCACAAAGCACAGATACGCAGTATTTT
CDR3aa: CASSAQSTDTQYF

d_gene: -
v_gene: TRBV18
abundance: -
len: 13
j_gene: TRBJ2-7
CDR3nt: TGTGCCAGCTCACCCGACAGGCTGCGCGAGCAGTACTTC
CDR3aa: CASSPDRLREQYF

d_gene: -
v_gene: TRBV18
abundance: -
len: 15
j_gene: TRBJ1-2
CDR3nt: TGTGCCAGCTCACCCCTAACAGGCCCCAACTATGGCTACACCTTC
CDR3aa: CASSPLTGPNYGYTF

d_gene: TRBD1
v_gene: TRBV9
abundance: -
len: 18
j_gene: TRBJ1-1
CDR3nt: TGTGCCAGCAGCGCCGGGGGGACAGGGAGGGGTGCGAACACTGAAGCTTTCTTT
CDR3aa: CASSAGGTGRGANTEAFF

d_gene: -
v_gene: TRBV19
abundance: once
len: 12
j_gene: TRBJ2-3
CDR3nt: TGTGCCAGTAGCTCCGGCCGCAGGACGCAGTATTTT
CDR3aa: CASSSGRRTQYF

d_gene: -
v_gene: TRBV9
abundance: -
len: 16
j_gene: TRBJ1-1
CDR3nt: TGTGCCAGCAGCGCCTTTGACCCGGACTTGGACACTGAAGCTTTCTTT
CDR3aa: CASSAFDPDLDTEAFF

d_gene: TRBD1
v_gene: TRBV27
abundance: -
len: 14
j_gene: TRBJ2-5
CDR3nt: TGTGCCTCTAGGGGGCAGGGGGCTTGGGAGACCCAGTACTTC
CDR3aa: CASRGQGAWETQYF

d_gene: -
v_gene: TRBV9
abundance: -
len: 18
j_gene: TRBJ1-3
CDR3nt: TGTGCCAGCAGCGTTACCGGGGAGAGGGCTCGCCCAGGAAACACCATATATTTT
CDR3aa: CASSVTGERARPGNTIYF

d_gene: TRBD2
v_gene: TRBV7-8
abundance: -
len: 16
j_gene: TRBJ2-7
CDR3nt: TGTGCCAGCAGCCCCAGACCTGGCGGGGGCTCCTACGAGCAGTACTTC
CDR3aa: CASSPRPGGGSYEQYF

d_gene: -
v_gene: TRBV6-2/TRBV6-3
abundance: -
len: 13
j_gene: TRBJ2-3
CDR3nt: TGTGCCAGCAGTCCAGGATTCCTCGATACGCAGTATTTT
CDR3aa: CASSPGFLDTQYF

d_gene: -
v_gene: TRBV9
abundance: -
len: 15
j_gene: TRBJ1-6
CDR3nt: TGTGCCAGCAGCCCCCGAGGACACAATAATTCACCCCTCCACTTT
CDR3aa: CASSPRGHNNSPLHF

d_gene: -
v_gene: TRBV2
abundance: -
len: 17
j_gene: TRBJ1-6
CDR3nt: TGTGCCAGCAGCCAAGGGGATCCTAGCTCCTATAATTCACCCCTCCACTTT
CDR3aa: CASSQGDPSSYNSPLHF

d_gene: -
v_gene: TRBV2
abundance: -
len: 13
j_gene: TRBJ1-2
CDR3nt: TGTGCCAGCAGTTCGAAGGGGTGGTATGGCTACACCTTC
CDR3aa: CASSSKGWYGYTF

d_gene: -
v_gene: TRBV9
abundance: -
len: 16
j_gene: TRBJ1-2
CDR3nt: TGTGCCAGCACCCCAGGAGACAGACGGCCATACTATGGCTACACCTTC
CDR3aa: CASTPGDRRPYYGYTF